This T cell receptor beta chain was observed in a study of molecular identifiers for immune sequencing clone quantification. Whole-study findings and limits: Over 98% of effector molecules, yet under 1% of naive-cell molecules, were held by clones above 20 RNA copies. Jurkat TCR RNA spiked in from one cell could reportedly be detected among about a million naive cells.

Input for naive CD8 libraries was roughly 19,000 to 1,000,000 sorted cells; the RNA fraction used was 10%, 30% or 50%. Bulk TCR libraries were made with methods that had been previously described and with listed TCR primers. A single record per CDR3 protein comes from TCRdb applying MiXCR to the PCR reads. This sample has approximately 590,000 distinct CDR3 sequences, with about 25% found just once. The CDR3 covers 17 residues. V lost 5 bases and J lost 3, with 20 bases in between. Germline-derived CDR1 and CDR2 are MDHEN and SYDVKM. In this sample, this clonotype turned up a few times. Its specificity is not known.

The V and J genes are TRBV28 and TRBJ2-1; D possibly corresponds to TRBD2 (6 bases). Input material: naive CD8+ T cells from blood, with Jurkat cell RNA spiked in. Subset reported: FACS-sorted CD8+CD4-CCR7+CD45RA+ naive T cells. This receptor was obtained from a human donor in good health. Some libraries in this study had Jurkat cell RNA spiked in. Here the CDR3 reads CASSPTFGDLNYNEQFF. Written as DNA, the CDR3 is TGTGCCAGCAGTCCTACCTTTGGGGACTTAAACTACAATGAGCAGTTCTTC.